This TCR beta chain was captured by sequencing in a study of T cells in Graves' hyperthyroidism and ophthalmopathy. RNA transcripts served as the template for amplifying TCR beta CDR3 regions. The HTBI primer set drove a first-round RT-PCR of the TCR CDR3. TCRdb reprocessed the multiplex PCR reads via MiXCR and lists one record per CDR3 protein. This table holds about 700,000 distinct CDR3 sequences, 45% found once. Study findings and constraints: The model foresaw ophthalmopathy a median around 6.4 months prior to onset. Peripheral blood also featured most of the thyroid clonotypes expanded above 0.001.

The CDR3 sequence is 12 residues long. Germline CDR1 SEHNR, CDR2 FQNEAQ (reference sequence). This clonotype was picked up many times. Its antigen is still unknown. The junction does not match germline at one end; this may be a read error. The source is an adult man with Graves' disease, either hyperthyroidism or ophthalmopathy (not recorded which). Sequences were obtained from peripheral blood or thyroid tissue (not recorded which). The chain has TRBV7-9 and TRBJ1-2; unclear D gene. The CDR3 protein is CASSLPDRVYAF. The CDR3 DNA is TGTGCCAGCAGCTTACCAGACCGCGTCTACGCCTTC.